The 18 T cell receptor beta chains given below trace back to one sample, sequenced in a study of patients and donors after allogeneic stem cell transplantation. TCRdb independently ran MiXCR on the RT-PCR reads; one entry per CDR3 protein. Of roughly 880,000 distinct CDR3 sequences in the sample, over 15% were seen once. The sample taken for sequencing was blood, either unsorted or a sorted T cell fraction (not recorded which). The receptors shown here come from a human donor who was either an allogeneic HSCT recipient or a stem cell or donor lymphocyte infusion donor (not recorded which). It is not recorded whose cells these are; they may come from a transplant donor.

This clonotype was counted only a few times. The gene calls are TRBV27 and TRBJ2-1; 9 bases are a match to TRBD2. Germline loops: CDR1 MNHEY, CDR2 SMNVEV (reference sequence). The J segment lost 0 bases and the V segment lost 6 bases, leaving 3 bases of the junction unmatched. This CDR3 region has 15 residues. The CDR3 region has the DNA TGTGCCAGCAGGGGAGCGGGGGGCTCCTACAATGAGCAGTTCTTC. Translated: CASRGAGGSYNEQFF.

This clonotype was found many times. The rearrangement links TRBV7-3 to TRBJ2-3, with 15 nucleotides matching TRBD2. Germline V gene data show CDR1 as SGHTA and CDR2 as FQGTGA. The CDR3 spans 16 residues. V dropped 5 bases and J dropped 3; count of bases not matched to a gene: 3. CDR3 in DNA: TGTGCCAGCAGCCGGGGGACTAGCGGGAGGACAGATACGCAGTATTTT. Translating gives CASSRGTSGRTDTQYF. Combining the CDR3 with reference TRBV7-3 and TRBJ2-3 gives the whole variable domain GAGVSQTPSNKVTEKGKYVELRCDPISGHTALYWYRQSLGQGPEFLIYFQGTGAADDSGLPNDRFFAVRPEGSVSTLKIQRTERGDSAVYLCASSRGTSGRTDTQYFGPGTRLTVL.

The chain joins TRBV11-1 to TRBJ1-3, with a weak D call TRBD1 (5 bases). Trimming took off 2 bases at V and 2 bases at J, with 28 bases between the two ends. The CDR3 covers 21 residues. CDR1 is SGHAT, CDR2 FQDESV, per germline (reference sequence). In DNA, the CDR3 is TGTGCCAGCAGCTTAAGTACCCCGGGACTCCACCCGACGAGACCTGGAAACACCATATATTTT. Residues: CASSLSTPGLHPTRPGNTIYF.

V usage is TRBV25-1 and J usage is TRBJ1-4, with 7 positions matching TRBD1. Losses at the gene ends were 6 bases for V and 8 bases for J; bases not matched to a gene: 6. The CDR3 runs to 13 residues. Looked up from germline, CDR1 is MGHDK and CDR2 is SYGVNS. CDR3 loop: CASRETGPEKLFF. The CDR3 nucleotides are TGTGCCAGCAGAGAGACAGGGCCCGAAAAACTGTTTTTT.

The chain employs TRBV3-1 and TRBJ1-2; no reliable D call. The CDR3 is 13 amino acids. With 7 bases removed from V and 8 bases from J, the gap between germline ends came to 17 bases. The V gene's germline CDR1 is LGHDT and CDR2 YNNKEL (reference sequence). CDR3: CASTHRERGGYTF. CDR3 DNA: TGTGCCAGCACCCACAGAGAAAGAGGAGGCTACACCTTC.

This clonotype was seen a few times. The chain combines TRBV20-1 with TRBJ1-1, with D perhaps TRBD1 (6 bases). The germline V and J ends were trimmed by 3 bases and 9 bases, with 20 bases remaining between them. There are 14 residues in the CDR3. From germline, CDR1 is DFQATT and CDR2 SNEGSKA (reference sequence). The CDR3 DNA follows: TGCAGTGCTAGGTCTCTACAGGGAGGAGGAAAAGCTTTCTTT. Protein sequence: CSARSLQGGGKAFF.

The chain couples TRBV24-1 to TRBJ1-5; D perhaps matches TRBD1 (5 bases). V was cut by 3 bases and J by 1 base, with 9 bases left in between. Germline V lookup: CDR1 KGHDR, CDR2 SFDVKD. The CDR3 covers 15 residues. CDR3 amino acids: CATSDPTVSNQPQHF. The CDR3 DNA reads as TGTGCCACCAGTGATCCGACAGTCAGCAATCAGCCCCAGCATTTT.

The chain has TRBV5-1 and TRBJ2-1; 9 nucleotides agree with TRBD2. The germline V gene encodes CDR1 SGHRS and CDR2 YFSETQ. CDR3 length equals 15 residues. J lost 9 bases, V lost 4 bases, and 11 bases had no gene match. The CDR3: CASSRLAGEVGEQFF. The CDR3 bases are TGCGCCAGCAGCCGTTTAGCGGGAGAAGTGGGTGAGCAGTTCTTC. Full variable domain (outside the CDR3, taken from reference TRBV5-1 and TRBJ2-1): KAGVTQTPRYLIKTRGQQVTLSCSPISGHRSVSWYQQTPGQGLQFLFEYFSETQRNKGNFPGRFSGRQFSNSRSEMNVSTLELGDSALYLCASSRLAGEVGEQFFGPGTRLTVL.

The chain joins TRBV9 to TRBJ2-1, with 14 nucleotides matching TRBD2. Germline-derived CDR1 and CDR2 are SGDLS and YYNGEE. V was clipped by 3 bases and J by 5 bases; unmatched bases: 4. This CDR3 contains 16 residues. The CDR3 spells CASSGMTSGGDNEQFF. The CDR3 bases are TGTGCCAGCAGCGGAATGACTAGCGGGGGGGACAATGAGCAGTTCTTC.

This chain uses TRBV20-1 with TRBJ1-5; D possibly corresponds to TRBD1 (6 bases). Deletions cut 6 bases from V and 3 bases from J, with 21 bases between. The CDR3 has 16 residues. Germline V lookup: CDR1 DFQATT, CDR2 SNEGSKA (reference sequence). The CDR3 DNA sequence: TGCAGTGCCCTCGGGACATCAACCATTCTCAATCAGCCCCAGCATTTT. Translated: CSALGTSTILNQPQHF.

This chain uses TRBV20-1 with TRBJ1-2, with 10 bases matching TRBD1. Germline assignment: CDR1 DFQATT and CDR2 SNEGSKA (reference sequence). This CDR3 is built from 13 residues. Trimming took 5 bases from V and 7 from J; bases not matched to a gene: 7. The chain's CDR3 is CSARDRGGIGYTF. CDR3 nucleotide sequence: TGCAGTGCTCGGGACAGGGGAGGGATTGGCTACACCTTC.

The chain combines TRBV20-1 with TRBJ2-1, with 9 bases identical to TRBD2. Germline V gives CDR1 DFQATT, CDR2 SNEGSKA (reference sequence). The ends lost 6 bases at V and 6 bases at J; junction bases unmatched: 6. The CDR3 has 13 residues. The CDR3 nucleotides read TGCAGTGCCCCGGGACTAGCAGTCAATGAGCAGTTCTTC. Its protein product is CSAPGLAVNEQFF.

This clonotype was detected ten times or more. The chain recombines TRBV12-3 or TRBV12-4 with TRBJ1-2, with 9 bases matching TRBD1. The CDR3 spans 15 residues. V was clipped by 6 bases and J by 4 bases; unmatched bases: 9. CDR3 DNA sequence: TGTGCCAGCAGCCCCCCCAAGGGACAGGGCTATGGCTACACCTTC. Protein sequence: CASSPPKGQGYGYTF.

The sample holds a few counts of this clonotype. The chain links TRBV12-3 or TRBV12-4 to TRBJ1-6; 7 bases agree with TRBD1. This CDR3 comprises 15 residues. Germline trimming cut 5 bases from V and 6 bases from J; bases unmatched to any gene: 7. DNA for the CDR3: TGTGCCAGCAGTGAGACAGGGCTTGGTAATTCACCCCTCCACTTT. It codes for CASSETGLGNSPLHF.

This clonotype has only a few counts. The chain carries TRBV4-3 and TRBJ1-3; D is undetermined. V shed 2 bases and J shed 0 bases, with 8 bases lying between them. There are 15 residues in the CDR3. Germline V CDR1 and CDR2: LGHNA, YSLEER. The CDR3, as DNA: TGCGCCAGCAGCCAAACACAGAGCTCTGGAAACACCATATATTTT. Translation gives CASSQTQSSGNTIYF.

This clonotype has only a few counts. V is TRBV7-2 and J is TRBJ1-2, with TRBD1 matching over 10 bases. In germline, CDR1 is SGHTA, CDR2 FQGNSA. Losses at the gene ends were 0 bases for V and 8 bases for J; bases not matched to a gene: 3. The CDR3 runs 14 residues. CDR3 residues: CASSLATGGPGYTF. The CDR3 nucleotides read TGTGCCAGCAGCTTAGCGACAGGGGGCCCGGGCTACACCTTC.

This clonotype was counted between two and nine times. The rearrangement links TRBV12-3 or TRBV12-4 to TRBJ1-1; TRBD1 matches 7 bases. The junction had 10 bases not matched to a gene; V was cut back by 8 bases and J by 4 bases. The CDR3 is made up of 14 amino acids. CDR3 sequence (DNA): TGTGCCAGCTCTGTACAGGGGTTAGGCACTGAAGCTTTCTTT. As protein: CASSVQGLGTEAFF.

This clonotype was recorded a few times. This chain links TRBV15 with TRBJ2-7; D assignment may be TRBD1 or TRBD2 (6 bases each). This CDR3 region has 14 residues. V lost 1 base, J lost 4 bases, and 11 bases lay in between. Germline V gene data show CDR1 as LNHNV and CDR2 as YYDKDF (reference sequence). Here the CDR3 DNA reads TGTGCCACCAGCAGAGGCGGGACACGATACGAGCAGTACTTC. Protein sequence: CATSRGGTRYEQYF.